Listed here is a single T cell receptor beta chain. This record belongs to a study of cytomegalovirus exposure and HLA in healthy donors. The ends lost 1 base at V and 4 bases at J; junction bases unmatched: 3. This CDR3 is 15 amino acids long. CDR1 and CDR2 from the germline V gene are LGHNA and YSLEER. It was with 60 Vbeta and 13 Jbeta primers that the PCR ran. Under the authors' procedure: Later work found 80 million or so unique TCR beta chains, with 10 million to 14 million shared. Sequenced by immunoSEQ multiplex PCR; TCRdb stores in-frame clones only, minus some. The DNA gave D and trimming, while V, J and clone size come from that table. The data contain some 110,000 clones, over 75% of them seen just once; the ten biggest clones take up 3.5% to 4%.

The sequenced material came from PBMCs. This rearrangement joins TRBV4-3 to TRBJ2-3; 9 nucleotides line up with TRBD2. The TCR comes from a man aged 55 to 70 in good health and CMV-seronegative. CDR3: CASSQGAGGADTQYF. The DNA of the CDR3 is TGCGCCAGCAGCCAAGGGGCGGGGGGGGCAGATACGCAGTATTTT.